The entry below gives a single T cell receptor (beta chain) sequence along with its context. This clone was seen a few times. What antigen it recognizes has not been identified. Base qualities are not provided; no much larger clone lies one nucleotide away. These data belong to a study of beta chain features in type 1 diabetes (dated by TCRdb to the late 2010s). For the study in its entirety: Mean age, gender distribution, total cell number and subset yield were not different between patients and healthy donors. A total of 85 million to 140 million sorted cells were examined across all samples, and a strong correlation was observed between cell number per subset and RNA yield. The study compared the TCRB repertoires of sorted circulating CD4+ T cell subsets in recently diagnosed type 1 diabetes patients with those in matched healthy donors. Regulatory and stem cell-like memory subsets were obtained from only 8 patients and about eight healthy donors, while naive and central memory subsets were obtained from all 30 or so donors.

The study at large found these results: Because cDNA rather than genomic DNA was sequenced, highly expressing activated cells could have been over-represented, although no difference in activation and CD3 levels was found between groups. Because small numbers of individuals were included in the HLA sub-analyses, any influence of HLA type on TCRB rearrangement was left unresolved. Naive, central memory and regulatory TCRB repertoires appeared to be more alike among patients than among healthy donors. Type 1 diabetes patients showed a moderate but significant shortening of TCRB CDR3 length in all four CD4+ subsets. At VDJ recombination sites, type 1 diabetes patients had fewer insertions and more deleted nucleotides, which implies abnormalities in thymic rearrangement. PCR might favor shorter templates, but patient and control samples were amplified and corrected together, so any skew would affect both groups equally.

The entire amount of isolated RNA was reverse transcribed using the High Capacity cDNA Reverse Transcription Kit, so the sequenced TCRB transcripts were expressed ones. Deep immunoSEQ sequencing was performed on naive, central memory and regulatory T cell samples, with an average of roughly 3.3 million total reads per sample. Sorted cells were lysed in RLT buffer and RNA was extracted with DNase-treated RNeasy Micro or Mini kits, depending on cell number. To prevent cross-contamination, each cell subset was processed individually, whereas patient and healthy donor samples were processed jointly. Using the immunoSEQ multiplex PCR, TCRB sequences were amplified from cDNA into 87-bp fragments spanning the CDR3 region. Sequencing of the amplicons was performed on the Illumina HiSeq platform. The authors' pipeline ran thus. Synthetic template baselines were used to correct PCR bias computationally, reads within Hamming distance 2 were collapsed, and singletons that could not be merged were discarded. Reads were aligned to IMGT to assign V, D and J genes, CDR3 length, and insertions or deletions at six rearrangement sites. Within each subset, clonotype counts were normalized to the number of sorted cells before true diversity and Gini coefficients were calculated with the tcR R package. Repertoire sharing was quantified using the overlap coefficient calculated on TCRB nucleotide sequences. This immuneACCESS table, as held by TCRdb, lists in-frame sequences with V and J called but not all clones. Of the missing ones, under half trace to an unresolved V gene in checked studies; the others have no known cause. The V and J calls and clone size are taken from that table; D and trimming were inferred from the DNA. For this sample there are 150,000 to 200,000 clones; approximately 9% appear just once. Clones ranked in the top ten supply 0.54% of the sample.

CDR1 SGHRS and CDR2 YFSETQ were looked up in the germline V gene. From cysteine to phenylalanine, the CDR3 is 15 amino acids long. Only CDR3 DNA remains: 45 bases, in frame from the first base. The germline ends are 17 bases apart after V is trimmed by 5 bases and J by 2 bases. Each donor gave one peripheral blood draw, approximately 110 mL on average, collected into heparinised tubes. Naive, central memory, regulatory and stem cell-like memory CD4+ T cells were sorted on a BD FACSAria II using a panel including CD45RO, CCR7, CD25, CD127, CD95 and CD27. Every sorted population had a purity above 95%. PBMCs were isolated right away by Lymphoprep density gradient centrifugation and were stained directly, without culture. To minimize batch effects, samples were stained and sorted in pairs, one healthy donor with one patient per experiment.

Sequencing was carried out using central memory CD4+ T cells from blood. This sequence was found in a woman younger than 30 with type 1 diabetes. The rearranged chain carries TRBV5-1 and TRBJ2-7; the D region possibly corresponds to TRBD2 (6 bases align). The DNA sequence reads TGCGCCAGCAGATCGGGGGATCACATCGCCTACGAGCAGTACTTC. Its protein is CASRSGDHIAYEQYF.